This T cell receptor beta chain was retrieved from a study of T cells after yellow fever vaccination. Study results and limitations: Clonotypes found in both CD4 and CD8 compartments made up a small share. Among primary-vaccination clones, most reappeared after the booster, at roughly 96% for CD4 and approximately 88% for CD8.

Points on this clonotype: Its target is unknown.

The CDR3 has 14 residues. Trimming took 6 bases from V and 4 from J; bases not matched to a gene: 8. Per the germline V gene, CDR1 is MNHEY and CDR2 is SMNVEV (reference sequence). Generation of TCR cDNA used 5'RACE template switching (which added a universal primer site and UMIs). TCRdb re-called the 5' RACE reads through MiXCR, storing one row per CDR3 protein. The profile shows about 160,000 distinct CDR3 sequences, 6% to 7.5% of them singletons. The clonotype comes from a man in his late teens or twenties who received the YFV17D yellow fever vaccine. This chain links TRBV27 with TRBJ1-2; TRBD1 matches at 7 bases. This material consisted of CD4+ T cells sorted from PBMCs, taken less than 6 days after the first yellow fever vaccination. The chain's CDR3 is CASSSAGGGYGYTF. The CDR3, as DNA: TGTGCCAGCAGCTCGGCAGGGGGAGGCTATGGCTACACCTTC.